The present entry profiles one T cell receptor beta chain with its context. Its specificity is not known. CDR3 length: 14 residues. Trimming removed 6 bases from V and 5 bases from J; junction bases left unmatched: 9. Germline V gives CDR1 SGHNT, CDR2 YENEEA. The entry originates in a study of shared clonotypes between healthy human individuals. Findings and caveats of the study: Naive CD4 clonotype sharing across a few donors was approximately 5%.

Repertoires were generated with immunoSEQ multiplex PCR, while TCRdb's copy carries only in-frame clones and drops some. The sample has 780,000 or so clones; just under 75% are singletons. This sequence joins TRBV11-3 and TRBJ2-5; TRBD2 matches at 7 bases. The sample was memory CD4+ T cells sorted from blood. As for subset: CD45RA-negative fraction. The sequence derives from a woman in her twenties or thirties in good health. CDR3 bases: TGTGCCAGCAGTCCGGCGGGGGATCGGGAGACCCAGTACTTC. Protein product: CASSPAGDRETQYF.